The entry that follows covers one T cell receptor beta chain sequence. Its antigen is undetermined. The data originate from a study of cytomegalovirus exposure and HLA in healthy donors. Trimming pared 4 bases from V and 1 base from J, leaving 9 bases between. The CDR3 extends over 14 amino acids. Germline CDR1 SGDLS, CDR2 YYNGEE. Vbeta (60) and Jbeta (13) primers were used in the PCR. In the original workflow: Per a later analysis, the number of unique TCR beta chains was approximately 80 million, of which around 10 million were shared. The protocol was immunoSEQ multiplex PCR, while the TCRdb copy is restricted to in-frame clones and leaves out a portion. V and J calls and clone size follow that table, whereas D and trimming were derived from the DNA. The sample carries more than 80,000 clones, about four fifths recorded once. Study results and limitations: Cytomegalovirus-associated TCR beta chains were listed, numbering roughly 150.

This chain connects TRBV9 to TRBJ1-5; D perhaps matches TRBD1 (5 bases). This TCR was sampled from a female donor in good health and CMV-seropositive. Sequencing used PBMCs. For the CDR3, the DNA is TGTGCCAGCAGCCAGGACATCAGCAATCAGCCCCAGCATTTT. Translating gives CASSQDISNQPQHF. Variable domain in full (rest from reference TRBV9 and TRBJ1-5): DSGVTQTPKHLITATGQRVTLRCSPRSGDLSVYWYQQSLDQGLQFLIQYYNGEERAKGNILERFSAQQFPDLHSELNLSSLELGDSALYFCASSQDISNQPQHFGDGTRLSIL.